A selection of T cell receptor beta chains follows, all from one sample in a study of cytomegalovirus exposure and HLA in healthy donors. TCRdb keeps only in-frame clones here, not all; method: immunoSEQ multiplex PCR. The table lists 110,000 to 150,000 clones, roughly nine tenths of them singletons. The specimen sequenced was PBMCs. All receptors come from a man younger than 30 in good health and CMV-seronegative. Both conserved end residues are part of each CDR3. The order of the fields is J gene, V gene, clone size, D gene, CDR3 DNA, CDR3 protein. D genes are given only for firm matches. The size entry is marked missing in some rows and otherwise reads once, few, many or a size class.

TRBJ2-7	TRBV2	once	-	TGTGCCAGCAGAAACAGTCCACAGAGTACCTACGAGCAGTACTTC	CASRNSPQSTYEQYF
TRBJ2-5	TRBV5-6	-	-	TGTGCCAGCAGCCTTTATCCCCCCGGCCAAGAGACCCAGTACTTC	CASSLYPPGQETQYF
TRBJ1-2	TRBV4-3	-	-	TGCGCCAGCAGCCCCTTGGGGCAGGACCACTATGGCTACACCTTC	CASSPLGQDHYGYTF
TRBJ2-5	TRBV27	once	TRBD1	TGTGCCAGCAGCCGCAAATCCGGGACAGGGTTCGAGACCCAGTACTTC	CASSRKSGTGFETQYF
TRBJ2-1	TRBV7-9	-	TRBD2	TGTGCCAGCAGTTTTTCCACTAGCGGGAGTAGCCGGGAGCAGTTCTTC	CASSFSTSGSSREQFF
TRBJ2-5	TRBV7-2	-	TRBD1	TGTGCCAGCAGCCCCCAGGGGGCCAGGGAGACCCAGTACTTC	CASSPQGARETQYF
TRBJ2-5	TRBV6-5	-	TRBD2	TGTGCCAGCAGATCCGAGCGGGGGGGGTGGAAGACCCAGTACTTC	CASRSERGGWKTQYF
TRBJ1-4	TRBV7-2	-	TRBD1	TGTGCCAGCAGCCGACAGGGGAGGGATGAAAAACTGTTTTTT	CASSRQGRDEKLFF
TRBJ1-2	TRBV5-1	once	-	TGCGCCAGCAGCCCCCGGGGGGAAATCCACTATGGCTACACCTTC	CASSPRGEIHYGYTF
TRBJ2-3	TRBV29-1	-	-	TGCAGCGTTGAAGCGGCCAGGGCAAAGAGAGATACGCAGTATTTT	CSVEAARAKRDTQYF
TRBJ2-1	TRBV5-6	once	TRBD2	TGTGCCAGCAGCCAAAGCGGGGGGGCACATGAGCAGTTCTTC	CASSQSGGAHEQFF
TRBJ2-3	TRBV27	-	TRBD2	TGTGCCAGCAGTTTCCTAGCGGGAGGGAGCACAGATACGCAGTATTTT	CASSFLAGGSTDTQYF
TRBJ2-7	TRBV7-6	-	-	TGTGCCAGCAGCCCGGTCCAAGCAGGGGCCAGCTCCTACGAGCAGTACTTC	CASSPVQAGASSYEQYF
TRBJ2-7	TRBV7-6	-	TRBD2	TGTGCCAGCAGTCAGAGGGCGGGAGGGACCGACTACGAGCAGTACTTC	CASSQRAGGTDYEQYF
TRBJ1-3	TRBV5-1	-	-	TGCGCCAGCAGCCCAACAGGGCAACGAAGTAACACCATATATTTT	CASSPTGQRSNTIYF
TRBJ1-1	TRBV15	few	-	TGTGCCACCAGCCTGAGCGTGAACACTGAAGCTTTCTTT	CATSLSVNTEAFF
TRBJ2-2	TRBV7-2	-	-	TGTGCCAGCAGCTTGATCCAGGGGCCCGGGGAGCTGTTTTTT	CASSLIQGPGELFF
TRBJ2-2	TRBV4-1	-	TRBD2	TGCGCCAGCAGCCAAGCCCTACTAGCGGGGGGGCCCATCGGGGAGCTGTTTTTT	CASSQALLAGGPIGELFF
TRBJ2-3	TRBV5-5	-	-	TGTGCCAGCAGCTTGTTTAGTGCGGGTAATGTACTAGCAGATACGCAGTATTTT	CASSLFSAGNVLADTQYF
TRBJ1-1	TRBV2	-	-	TGTGCCAGCAACAGGGCAGGGTTGAACACTGAAGCTTTCTTT	CASNRAGLNTEAFF
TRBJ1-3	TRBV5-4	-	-	TGTGCCAGCAGCGCGGACAGTCCTGCTGGAAACACCATATATTTT	CASSADSPAGNTIYF
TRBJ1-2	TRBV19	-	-	TGTGCCAGTAGTTTACAATTACAGGGCTCCTATGGCTACACCTTC	CASSLQLQGSYGYTF
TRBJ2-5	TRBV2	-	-	TGTGCCAGCAGCTACCAAGAGACCCAGTACTTC	CASSYQETQYF
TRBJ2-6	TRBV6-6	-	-	TGTGCCAGCAGTCCCGGCGGTGCAGGGGCCAACGTCCTGACTTTC	CASSPGGAGANVLTF
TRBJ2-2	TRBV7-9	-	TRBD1	TGTGCCAGCAGCCGGCCGGGACAGAGGAACACCGGGGAGCTGTTTTTT	CASSRPGQRNTGELFF
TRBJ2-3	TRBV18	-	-	TGTGCCAGCTCACCCAGACAGACCACAGATACGCAGTATTTT	CASSPRQTTDTQYF
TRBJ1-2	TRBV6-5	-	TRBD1	TGTGCCAGCAGTTACAGGGGGCATGGCTACACCTTC	CASSYRGHGYTF
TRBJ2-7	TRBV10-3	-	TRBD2	TGTGCCGTCGATAAATCCGGGACTAGCGGGAGGTACTCCTACGAGCAGTACTTC	CAVDKSGTSGRYSYEQYF
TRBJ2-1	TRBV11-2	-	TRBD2	TGTGCCAGCAGCTTAGATAGCGGGACCTACAATGAGCAGTTCTTC	CASSLDSGTYNEQFF
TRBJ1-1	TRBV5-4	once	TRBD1	TGTGCCAGCAGCTTGCAGGGGGTGAACACTGAAGCTTTCTTT	CASSLQGVNTEAFF
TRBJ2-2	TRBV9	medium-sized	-	TGTGCCAGCAGCGACCCGAGGAGCGGGTACACCGGGGAGCTGTTTTTT	CASSDPRSGYTGELFF
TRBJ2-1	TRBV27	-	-	TGTGCCAGCATGAGAGCGAACTCCTACAATGAGCAGTTCTTC	CASMRANSYNEQFF
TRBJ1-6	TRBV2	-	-	TGTGCCAGCAGTTCCACCGGGATGTTGGCCTTGGATAATTCACCCCTCCACTTT	CASSSTGMLALDNSPLHF
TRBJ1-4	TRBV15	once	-	TGTGCCACCAGCAGGGGCGGACTTGATGGTGAAAAACTGTTTTTT	CATSRGGLDGEKLFF